This T cell receptor (beta chain) was recovered during a study of technical replicates of blood from several donors. This CDR3 region has 15 residues. Deletions cut 7 bases from V and 0 bases from J, with 14 bases between. Germline V gene data show CDR1 as SSHAT and CDR2 as FNYEAQ (reference sequence). Sequencing used immunoSEQ multiplex PCR; TCRdb keeps in-frame clones, though not all of them. Of 70,000 to 85,000 clones listed, 92% are singletons. This TCR was recovered from a human donor in good health. The sample comprised T cells isolated from PBMCs. This chain links TRBV7-7 with TRBJ2-3, with D possibly being TRBD2 (5 bases). The CDR3 coding sequence is TGTGCCAGCACCCAAGGAACGGGGAGCACAGATACGCAGTATTTT. Amino acid sequence: CASTQGTGSTDTQYF.